The 2 T cell receptor beta chains below all came from one sample that was sequenced in a study of cytomegalovirus exposure and HLA in healthy donors. The PCR employed 60 Vbeta primers together with 13 Jbeta primers. Libraries were prepared by immunoSEQ multiplex PCR; TCRdb keeps only in-frame clonotypes and omits some of them. The repertoire holds fewer than 150,000 clones, 75% to 85% seen once, with around 5.9% in the top ten. The sample was PBMCs. The source of these receptors is a middle-aged woman in good health and CMV-seropositive.

This chain links TRBV2 with TRBJ2-7; D call uncertain. The CDR3 has 14 residues. Trimming removed 7 bases from V and 4 bases from J, with 17 bases in between. From germline, CDR1 is SNHLY and CDR2 FYNNEI. CDR3 DNA: TGTGCCAGCAATTCGCGAGAACCCCGTTACGAGCAGTACTTC. It encodes CASNSREPRYEQYF.

The CDR3 here is CASGQRQNTEAFF. CDR3 nucleotides: TGTGCCAGCGGTCAGAGACAGAACACTGAAGCTTTCTTT. The V and J genes are TRBV7-9 and TRBJ1-1; D not certain. The CDR3 has 13 amino acids. V was shortened by 8 bases and J by 1 base, with 11 bases between the two germline ends. CDR1 is SEHNR, CDR2 FQNEAQ, per germline (reference sequence).